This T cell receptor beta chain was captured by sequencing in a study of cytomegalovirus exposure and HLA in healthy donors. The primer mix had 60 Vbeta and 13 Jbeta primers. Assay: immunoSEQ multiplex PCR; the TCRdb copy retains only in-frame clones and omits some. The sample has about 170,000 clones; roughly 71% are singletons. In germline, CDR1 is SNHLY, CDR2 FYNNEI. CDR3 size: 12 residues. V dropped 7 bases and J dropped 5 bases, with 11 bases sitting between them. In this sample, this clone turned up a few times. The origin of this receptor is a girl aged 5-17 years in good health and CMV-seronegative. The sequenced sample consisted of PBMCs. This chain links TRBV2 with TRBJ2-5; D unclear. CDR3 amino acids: CASITGRETQYF. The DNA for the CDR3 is TGTGCCAGCATCACGGGTAGGGAGACCCAGTACTTC.